This T cell receptor (beta chain) was identified during a study of vaccination and CD4 T cells after COVID-19. Across the study: Convalescents were six males and four females, two of them Hispanic.

Treatment given: 10-day PBMC culture with coronavirus spike peptide pools or control peptides (ViraFEST assay). For ViraFEST, peptide pools expanded antigen-specific T cells, after which the TCRs were sequenced. Per well, 2 million or so PBMCs were cultured in the presence of approximately 10 IU/ml IL-2 and 9 to 10 ug/ml peptide pools. Worth noting for this clonotype: The antigen is unknown.

The Oncomine TCR Beta short-read assay sequenced DNA from cultured CD4+ T cells. Extraction of genomic DNA was performed on cultured CD4+ T cells. TCRdb re-called the PCR reads with MiXCR, one entry per CDR3 protein. The sample contains 15,000 to 20,000 distinct CDR3 sequences, roughly 45% of which appear only once. The source of this sequence is a human donor who had recovered from COVID-19. Here the sequenced sample was CD4+ T cells from blood, cultured in vitro, taken after SARS-CoV-2 vaccination.

The CDR3 region is CSARERIGQPQHF. As DNA, the CDR3 is TGCAGTGCTAGAGAAAGGATTGGCCAGCCCCAGCATTTT. This chain links TRBV20-1 with TRBJ1-5; no clear D. CDR1 is DFQATT and CDR2 is SNEGSKA in the germline V gene (reference sequence). There are 13 residues in the CDR3. V lost 0 bases to trimming and J lost 7 bases, with 10 bases between them.